This is a list of T cell receptor beta chains from one sample in a study of T-cell memory formation after mild COVID-19. Via MiXCR, TCRdb re-called the 5' RACE reads, giving one row per CDR3 protein. Of 410,000 or so distinct CDR3 sequences in the sample, about 25% were seen once. Sequenced: PBMCs or a T cell subset sorted from them (not recorded which). Receptors were obtained from an adult woman who had mild COVID-19 (a few samples of this study predate the infection). Cell type and time point are not known. The conserved cysteine and the conserved F or W are not part of the CDR3 here.

j_call: TRBJ2-7; v_call: TRBV30; cdr3_aa: AWSPRPTGNPYEQY
j_call: TRBJ2-5; v_call: TRBV20-1; cdr3_aa: SARPSDRGETQY
j_call: TRBJ2-7; v_call: TRBV12-3/TRBV12-4; cdr3_aa: ASTLGGRSEQY
j_call: TRBJ2-1; v_call: TRBV5-1; cdr3_aa: ASSPPSGRVNEQF
j_call: TRBJ1-2; v_call: TRBV20-1; cdr3_aa: SASRERAYGYT
j_call: TRBJ2-7; v_call: TRBV7-8; cdr3_aa: ASNLALSSYEQY
j_call: TRBJ1-2; v_call: TRBV5-1; cdr3_aa: ASSLSTGVSYGYT
j_call: TRBJ2-7; v_call: TRBV30; cdr3_aa: AWSRTGAYEQY
j_call: TRBJ2-1; v_call: TRBV12-3/TRBV12-4; cdr3_aa: ASKGLAGDNEQF
j_call: TRBJ2-1; v_call: TRBV3-1; cdr3_aa: ASSLTTSGSIPRF
j_call: TRBJ1-1; v_call: TRBV7-3; cdr3_aa: ASSLRQGYEAF
j_call: TRBJ1-1; v_call: TRBV7-8; cdr3_aa: ASSIAGEMNTEAF
j_call: TRBJ1-1; v_call: TRBV5-1; cdr3_aa: ASSLVGRMNTEAF
j_call: TRBJ2-7; v_call: TRBV6-6; cdr3_aa: ASSYEGGGQY
j_call: TRBJ2-3; v_call: TRBV20-1; cdr3_aa: SASLDTQY
j_call: TRBJ2-4; v_call: TRBV12-3/TRBV12-4; cdr3_aa: ASRTGRLAKNIQY
j_call: TRBJ1-6; v_call: TRBV7-9; cdr3_aa: ASSLEVRESPLH
j_call: TRBJ1-1; v_call: TRBV5-1; cdr3_aa: ASSLDTNTEAF
j_call: TRBJ2-7; v_call: TRBV7-2; cdr3_aa: ASSLEVSYEQY
j_call: TRBJ2-3; v_call: TRBV7-2; cdr3_aa: ASLFRGAYTDTQY
j_call: TRBJ1-5; v_call: TRBV3-1; cdr3_aa: ASSLGTGEQPQH
j_call: TRBJ2-2; v_call: TRBV5-1; cdr3_aa: ASSSAPSGTGGSTGELF
j_call: TRBJ2-7; v_call: TRBV9; cdr3_aa: ASSVDLSDEQY
j_call: TRBJ1-2; v_call: TRBV15; cdr3_aa: ATSSPRTGANYGYT
j_call: TRBJ2-2; v_call: TRBV9; cdr3_aa: ASSEDRGGTGELF
j_call: TRBJ2-3; v_call: TRBV20-1; cdr3_aa: SASLDRGLTDTQY
j_call: TRBJ2-7; v_call: TRBV12-3/TRBV12-4; cdr3_aa: ASTVRAGAEKQY
j_call: TRBJ2-3; v_call: TRBV9; cdr3_aa: ASSPTRTSGATDTQY
j_call: TRBJ2-3; v_call: TRBV3-1; cdr3_aa: ASSQDWAGGVRDTQY
j_call: TRBJ2-4; v_call: TRBV12-3/TRBV12-4; cdr3_aa: ASSWAAKNIQY
j_call: TRBJ2-2; v_call: TRBV6-5; cdr3_aa: ASSELAGGSGELF
j_call: TRBJ2-7; v_call: TRBV20-1; cdr3_aa: SANWDGHQY
j_call: TRBJ2-7; v_call: TRBV3-1; cdr3_aa: ASSQVAGGPAEQY